This note documents a single T cell receptor beta chain sequence. The CDR3 is 16 residues long. Germline V lookup: CDR1 MDHEN, CDR2 SYDVKM. Deletions cut 4 bases from V and 0 bases from J, with 14 bases between. This sample stems from a study of OX40 agonist ivuxolimab in advanced cancers. Generated by immunoSEQ multiplex PCR, the TCRdb table keeps only in-frame clones and is missing some. The data contain more than 70,000 clones, about 89% of them singletons. The J gene is TRBJ2-3, the V gene TRBV28, with D possibly TRBD2 on 6 matching bases. This material consisted of CD4+ or CD8+ T cells sorted from blood, taken in a trial of the OX40 agonist ivuxolimab. This TCR was recovered from an adult with an advanced solid tumor such as melanoma, head and neck, liver or kidney cancer. CDR3: CASSSGTASSTDTQYF. CDR3 DNA sequence: TGTGCCAGCAGTTCGGGGACTGCATCTAGCACAGATACGCAGTATTTT.